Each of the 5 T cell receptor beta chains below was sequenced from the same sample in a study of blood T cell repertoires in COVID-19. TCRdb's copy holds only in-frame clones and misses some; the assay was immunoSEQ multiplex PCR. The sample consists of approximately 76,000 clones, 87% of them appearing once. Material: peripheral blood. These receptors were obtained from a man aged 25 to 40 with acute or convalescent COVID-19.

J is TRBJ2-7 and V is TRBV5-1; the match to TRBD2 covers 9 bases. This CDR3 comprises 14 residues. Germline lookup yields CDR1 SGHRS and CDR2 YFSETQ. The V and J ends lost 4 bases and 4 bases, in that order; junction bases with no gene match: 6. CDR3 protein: CASSPPTSGYEQYF. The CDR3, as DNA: TGCGCCAGCAGCCCCCCAACTAGCGGGTACGAGCAGTACTTC.

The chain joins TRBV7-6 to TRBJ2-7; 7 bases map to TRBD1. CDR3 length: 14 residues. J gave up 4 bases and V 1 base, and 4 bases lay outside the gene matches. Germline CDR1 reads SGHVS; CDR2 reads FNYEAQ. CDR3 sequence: CASSLVGGGYEQYF. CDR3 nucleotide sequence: TGTGCCAGCAGCTTAGTAGGGGGCGGGTACGAGCAGTACTTC.

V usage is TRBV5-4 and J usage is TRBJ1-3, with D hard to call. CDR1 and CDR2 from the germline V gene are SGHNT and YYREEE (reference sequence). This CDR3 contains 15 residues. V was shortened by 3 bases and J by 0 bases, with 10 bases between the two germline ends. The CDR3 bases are TGTGCCAGCAGCTCCGGACTCCCCTCTGGAAACACCATATATTTT. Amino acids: CASSSGLPSGNTIYF. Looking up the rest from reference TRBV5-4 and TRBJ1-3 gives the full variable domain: ETGVTQSPTHLIKTRGQQVTLRCSSQSGHNTVSWYQQALGQGPQFIFQYYREEENGRGNFPPRFSGLQFPNYSSELNVNALELDDSALYLCASSSGLPSGNTIYFGEGSWLTVV.

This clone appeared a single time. As DNA, the CDR3 is TGTGCCACCAGAGAGGGAGGGCCCTCACAAGAGACCCAGTACTTC. It is translated as CATREGGPSQETQYF. V is TRBV15 and J is TRBJ2-5; 7 positions match TRBD2. CDR3 length: 15 residues. Germline V gene lookup returns CDR1 LNHNV and CDR2 YYDKDF (reference sequence). V lost 6 bases, J lost 2 bases, and 9 bases stayed unmatched.

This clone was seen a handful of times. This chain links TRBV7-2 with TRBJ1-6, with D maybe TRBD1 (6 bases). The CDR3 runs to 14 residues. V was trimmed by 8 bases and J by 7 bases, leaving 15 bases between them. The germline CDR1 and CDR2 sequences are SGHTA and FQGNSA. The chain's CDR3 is CASHPGGYNSPLHF. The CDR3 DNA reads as TGTGCCAGCCACCCGGGGGGCTACAATTCACCCCTCCACTTT.